This T cell receptor beta chain is drawn from a study of technical replicates of blood from a handful of donors. The V and J ends lost 6 bases and 1 base respectively, with 12 bases between them. The CDR3 totals 14 residues. The V gene's germline CDR1 is LNHNV and CDR2 YYDKDF (reference sequence). This clone was found once. Only in-frame clones appear in the TCRdb table, and some are missing; sequencing was by immunoSEQ multiplex PCR. The sample lists some 60,000 clones, approximately 87% occurring once. Sequencing used PBMCs. This TCR derives from a human donor in good health. Some clones in this sample may be carry-over from other donors' samples. The J gene is TRBJ2-5, the V gene TRBV15; D is unclear. Written as DNA, the CDR3 is TGTGCCACCAGTCGATCTAGGCTCCAAGAGACCCAGTACTTC. Translation: CATSRSRLQETQYF.